These T cell receptor beta chains were read from a single sample in a study of early stage breast cancer tumors. Data came from immunoSEQ multiplex PCR; TCRdb stores just in-frame clones and leaves some out. The sample holds 20,000 to 25,000 clones, roughly two thirds seen once. Material: breast tumor tissue. These receptors all come from a person in their 60s with breast cancer. The CDR3 runs from the conserved cysteine through the conserved F or W. The D gene is left open where the match is weak. Expanded clones are given a class, and other clones once, few, many or no size at all.

d_gene: NA
v_gene: TRBV13
abundance: NA
j_gene: TRBJ2-5
CDR3aa: CASSPWQAAQETQYF
CDR3nt: TGTGCCAGCAGCCCTTGGCAGGCCGCTCAAGAGACCCAGTACTTC

d_gene: TRBD1
v_gene: TRBV5-8
abundance: once
j_gene: TRBJ1-1
CDR3aa: CASSLAHRGYTEAFF
CDR3nt: TGTGCCAGCAGCTTGGCCCACAGGGGGTACACTGAAGCTTTCTTT

d_gene: NA
v_gene: TRBV29-1
abundance: few
j_gene: TRBJ1-4
CDR3aa: CSVETGRDDEKLFF
CDR3nt: TGCAGCGTTGAAACTGGCAGGGATGATGAAAAACTGTTTTTT

d_gene: TRBD1
v_gene: TRBV15
abundance: NA
j_gene: TRBJ1-1
CDR3aa: CATSRDDREAEAFF
CDR3nt: TGTGCCACCAGCAGAGATGACAGGGAGGCTGAAGCTTTCTTT

d_gene: NA
v_gene: TRBV6-5
abundance: NA
j_gene: TRBJ2-7
CDR3aa: CASSRRQVSYEQYF
CDR3nt: TGTGCCAGCAGTAGACGACAGGTCTCCTACGAGCAGTACTTC

d_gene: TRBD2
v_gene: TRBV7-2
abundance: NA
j_gene: TRBJ2-2
CDR3aa: CASSPGLAGGPGNTGELFF
CDR3nt: TGTGCCAGCAGCCCAGGACTAGCGGGAGGGCCGGGGAACACCGGGGAGCTGTTTTTT

d_gene: NA
v_gene: TRBV6-4
abundance: NA
j_gene: TRBJ1-1
CDR3aa: CASSPGDRIFGNTEAFF
CDR3nt: TGTGCCAGCAGCCCAGGCGACAGGATTTTTGGCAACACTGAAGCTTTCTTT

d_gene: NA
v_gene: TRBV29-1
abundance: NA
j_gene: TRBJ1-2
CDR3aa: CSVEGSIYGYTF
CDR3nt: TGCAGCGTTGAGGGCTCAATCTATGGCTACACCTTC

d_gene: NA
v_gene: TRBV29-1
abundance: few
j_gene: TRBJ1-5
CDR3aa: CSVAGRNQPQHF
CDR3nt: TGCAGCGTTGCAGGAAGGAATCAGCCCCAGCATTTT

d_gene: NA
v_gene: TRBV7-2
abundance: NA
j_gene: TRBJ1-4
CDR3aa: CASSLGTSNEKLFF
CDR3nt: TGTGCCAGCAGCTTAGGGACATCTAATGAAAAACTGTTTTTT

d_gene: NA
v_gene: TRBV19
abundance: NA
j_gene: TRBJ2-3
CDR3aa: CASKAPGDTQYF
CDR3nt: TGTGCCAGTAAGGCGCCGGGGGATACGCAGTATTTT

d_gene: TRBD1
v_gene: TRBV6-1
abundance: NA
j_gene: TRBJ2-2
CDR3aa: CASIFTGVTGELFF
CDR3nt: TGTGCCAGCATATTTACAGGGGTCACCGGGGAGCTGTTTTTT

d_gene: NA
v_gene: TRBV6-5
abundance: few
j_gene: TRBJ1-1
CDR3aa: CASSYGGKPEAFF
CDR3nt: TGTGCCAGCAGTTACGGGGGCAAGCCTGAAGCTTTCTTT

d_gene: NA
v_gene: TRBV5-1
abundance: NA
j_gene: TRBJ1-3
CDR3aa: CASSLEPGLAGNTIYF
CDR3nt: TGCGCCAGCAGCTTGGAGCCAGGTCTTGCTGGAAACACCATATATTTT

d_gene: NA
v_gene: TRBV10-3
abundance: few
j_gene: TRBJ2-2
CDR3aa: CAIRRLGGGKNTGELFF
CDR3nt: TGTGCCATCAGGCGACTAGGGGGGGGGAAGAACACCGGGGAGCTGTTTTTT

d_gene: TRBD2
v_gene: TRBV9
abundance: NA
j_gene: TRBJ2-1
CDR3aa: CASSVASGSGGYNEQFF
CDR3nt: TGTGCCAGCAGCGTAGCTAGCGGGAGCGGGGGCTACAATGAGCAGTTCTTC

d_gene: TRBD1
v_gene: TRBV5-1
abundance: NA
j_gene: TRBJ2-6
CDR3aa: CASGTGTPGANVLTF
CDR3nt: TGCGCCAGCGGGACAGGTACACCTGGGGCCAACGTCCTGACTTTC

d_gene: NA
v_gene: TRBV7-8
abundance: NA
j_gene: TRBJ1-1
CDR3aa: CASSPRDYEAFF
CDR3nt: TGTGCCAGCAGCCCTAGGGACTACGAAGCTTTCTTT

d_gene: TRBD2
v_gene: TRBV5-6
abundance: few
j_gene: TRBJ2-5
CDR3aa: CASSFITSASRGTQYF
CDR3nt: TGTGCCAGCAGCTTTATTACTAGCGCCTCCCGGGGGACCCAGTACTTC

d_gene: NA
v_gene: TRBV18
abundance: NA
j_gene: TRBJ1-1
CDR3aa: CASSPPAGTEAFF
CDR3nt: TGTGCCAGCTCACCACCGGCAGGCACTGAAGCTTTCTTT

d_gene: TRBD1
v_gene: TRBV5-1
abundance: NA
j_gene: TRBJ2-2
CDR3aa: CASSANRGRGAGELFF
CDR3nt: TGCGCCAGCAGCGCAAACAGGGGGCGCGGGGCCGGGGAGCTGTTTTTT

d_gene: NA
v_gene: TRBV29-1
abundance: NA
j_gene: TRBJ1-1
CDR3aa: CSGEKEWEDTEAFF
CDR3nt: TGCAGCGGAGAGAAAGAGTGGGAGGATACTGAAGCTTTCTTT

d_gene: TRBD1
v_gene: TRBV5-1
abundance: NA
j_gene: TRBJ2-3
CDR3aa: CASSWDSLTQYF
CDR3nt: TGCGCCAGCAGCTGGGACAGCCTCACGCAGTATTTT

d_gene: TRBD2
v_gene: TRBV5-1
abundance: NA
j_gene: TRBJ2-5
CDR3aa: CASSFPLASGSTSRETQYF
CDR3nt: TGCGCCAGCAGCTTCCCCTTGGCTAGCGGGAGTACGTCCCGAGAGACCCAGTACTTC

d_gene: NA
v_gene: TRBV7-6
abundance: NA
j_gene: TRBJ1-3
CDR3aa: CASSIGTGSGNTIYF
CDR3nt: TGTGCCAGCAGCATCGGGACTGGCTCTGGAAACACCATATATTTT

d_gene: TRBD1
v_gene: TRBV5-1
abundance: NA
j_gene: TRBJ2-7
CDR3aa: CASSLVGGSTAYEQYF
CDR3nt: TGCGCCAGCAGCTTGGTAGGGGGCTCCACAGCCTACGAGCAGTACTTC

d_gene: TRBD1
v_gene: TRBV4-2
abundance: NA
j_gene: TRBJ1-4
CDR3aa: CASSPFDRAEEVEKLFF
CDR3nt: TGTGCCAGCAGCCCTTTCGACAGGGCGGAGGAGGTAGAAAAACTGTTTTTT

d_gene: NA
v_gene: TRBV7-9
abundance: NA
j_gene: TRBJ2-5
CDR3aa: CASSLEGLRAVETQYF
CDR3nt: TGTGCCAGCAGCTTAGAAGGGCTGAGGGCTGTAGAGACCCAGTACTTC

d_gene: NA
v_gene: TRBV5-6
abundance: NA
j_gene: TRBJ2-5
CDR3aa: CASTGDAWETQYF
CDR3nt: TGTGCCAGCACAGGGGACGCCTGGGAGACCCAGTACTTC